Listed below are T cell receptor beta chains from one sample, sequenced in a study of blood T cell repertoires in COVID-19. Assay: immunoSEQ multiplex PCR; the TCRdb copy retains only in-frame clones and omits some. This sample yields 70,000 to 95,000 clones, of which 70% to 90% are seen a single time; 12% belongs to the top ten. The sample was peripheral blood. The source is a woman in her 70s with active or convalescent COVID-19. Each CDR3 is given without its conserved first and last residue.

J: TRBJ1-2
V: TRBV5-1
CDR3: ASSDKLANYGYT

J: TRBJ1-5
V: TRBV6-5
CDR3: ASRAGTGDQPQH

J: TRBJ1-2
V: TRBV6-6
CDR3: ASSQGDFGYT

J: TRBJ1-3
V: TRBV28
CDR3: ASSTRGHSGNTIY

J: TRBJ2-3
V: TRBV28
CDR3: ASSALDTQY

J: TRBJ1-1
V: TRBV5-4
CDR3: ASSRDRGATEAF

J: TRBJ1-2
V: TRBV2
CDR3: ASREGTSNYGYT

J: TRBJ2-1
V: TRBV10-3
CDR3: AISEQGNEQF

J: TRBJ2-3
V: TRBV25-1
CDR3: ASSLDTPGAQDTQY

J: TRBJ2-3
V: TRBV10-3
CDR3: AISGKAGFSTDTQY

J: TRBJ1-2
V: TRBV6-1
CDR3: ASSSEVGRGGYT

J: TRBJ2-5
V: TRBV12-3/TRBV12-4
CDR3: ASTAQRQTQY

J: TRBJ1-6
V: TRBV7-2
CDR3: ASSLQGYNSPLH

J: TRBJ1-6
V: TRBV19
CDR3: ASSIRTGGDSPLH

J: TRBJ2-7
V: TRBV21-1
CDR3: ASSATPGGFEQY

J: TRBJ2-3
V: TRBV19
CDR3: ASSSWSGDTQY

J: TRBJ2-6
V: TRBV28
CDR3: ASTLSSGANVLT

J: TRBJ1-3
V: TRBV10-3
CDR3: AISESTSSGNTIY

J: TRBJ2-7
V: TRBV4-2
CDR3: ASSQDSGSGEQY

J: TRBJ2-2
V: TRBV15
CDR3: ATRLGTSGASGELF

J: TRBJ1-1
V: TRBV14
CDR3: ASSRADTEAF

J: TRBJ1-2
V: TRBV25-1
CDR3: ASRGVPNYGYT

J: TRBJ2-2
V: TRBV5-1
CDR3: ASSGGRSTGELF

J: TRBJ2-2
V: TRBV10-3
CDR3: AISRQGPNTGELF

J: TRBJ1-3
V: TRBV10-3
CDR3: AISDGASGNTIY

J: TRBJ1-5
V: TRBV18
CDR3: ASSRDREQPQH

J: TRBJ2-2
V: TRBV7-2
CDR3: ASSLQGADTGELF

J: TRBJ2-5
V: TRBV19
CDR3: ASQPTGNNQETQY

J: TRBJ2-7
V: TRBV2
CDR3: ASSKTVYEQY

J: TRBJ2-5
V: TRBV7-2
CDR3: ASSFQRGTQETQY

J: TRBJ1-6
V: TRBV6-5
CDR3: ASIGGFARDSPLH

J: TRBJ2-3
V: TRBV5-1
CDR3: ASSSRADSTDTQY

J: TRBJ1-1
V: TRBV4-1
CDR3: ASSQIYRNTEAF

J: TRBJ1-2
V: TRBV18
CDR3: ASSPDRTVGGYT

J: TRBJ1-2
V: TRBV6-5
CDR3: ASSQGYGYT

J: TRBJ2-5
V: TRBV6-5
CDR3: ASSYSGTGAAETQY

J: TRBJ2-1
V: TRBV6-6
CDR3: ASSHGPGSYNEQF

J: TRBJ1-2
V: TRBV15
CDR3: ATSSLQGADYGYT

J: TRBJ2-3
V: TRBV7-2
CDR3: ASSSVRGDTQY

J: TRBJ1-2
V: TRBV10-2
CDR3: ASSETGYGYT

J: TRBJ1-1
V: TRBV27
CDR3: ASSPSRGMNTEAF

J: TRBJ1-4
V: TRBV15
CDR3: ATSRDTGTGGEKLF

J: TRBJ2-2
V: TRBV7-2
CDR3: ASSLARGTGELF

J: TRBJ2-3
V: TRBV10-3
CDR3: AISPGTSGGPSTDTQY

J: TRBJ2-1
V: TRBV7-9
CDR3: ASSSTGTGVEQF

J: TRBJ2-5
V: TRBV7-2
CDR3: ASSLAGGAETQY

J: TRBJ2-3
V: TRBV6-2/TRBV6-3
CDR3: ASSYSMKRGASKSTDTQY

J: TRBJ2-7
V: TRBV28
CDR3: ASSFVTTSYEQY

J: TRBJ2-7
V: TRBV6-2/TRBV6-3
CDR3: ASSTRTSGGYEQY

J: TRBJ2-3
V: TRBV2
CDR3: ASSVVGGSTDTQY

J: TRBJ2-3
V: TRBV5-1
CDR3: ASSPHRGGGTDTQY

J: TRBJ1-5
V: TRBV28
CDR3: ASSSGVYSNQPQH

J: TRBJ2-5
V: TRBV5-1
CDR3: ASSLTGSQAGETQY